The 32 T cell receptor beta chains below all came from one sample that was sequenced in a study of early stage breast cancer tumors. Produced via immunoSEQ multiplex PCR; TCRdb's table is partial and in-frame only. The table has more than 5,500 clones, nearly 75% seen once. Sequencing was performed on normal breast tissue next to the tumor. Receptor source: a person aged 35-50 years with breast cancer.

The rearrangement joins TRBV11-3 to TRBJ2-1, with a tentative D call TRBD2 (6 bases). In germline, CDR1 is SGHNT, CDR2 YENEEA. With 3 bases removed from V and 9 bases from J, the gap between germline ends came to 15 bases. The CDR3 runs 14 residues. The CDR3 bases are TGTGCCAGCAGCTTTAGCGGAGTTTATCCTGAGCAGTTCTTC. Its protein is CASSFSGVYPEQFF. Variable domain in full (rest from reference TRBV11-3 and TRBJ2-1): EAGVVQSPRYKIIEKKQPVAFWCNPISGHNTLYWYLQNLGQGPELLIRYENEEAVDDSQLPKDRFSAERLKGVDSTLKIQPAELGDSAVYLCASSFSGVYPEQFFGPGTRLTVL.

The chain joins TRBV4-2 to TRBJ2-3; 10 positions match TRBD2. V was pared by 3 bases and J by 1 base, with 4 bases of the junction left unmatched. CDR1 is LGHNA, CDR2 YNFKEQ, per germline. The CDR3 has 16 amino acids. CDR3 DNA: TGTGCCAGCAGCCACGGACTAGCGGAGGGCACAGATACGCAGTATTTT. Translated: CASSHGLAEGTDTQYF.

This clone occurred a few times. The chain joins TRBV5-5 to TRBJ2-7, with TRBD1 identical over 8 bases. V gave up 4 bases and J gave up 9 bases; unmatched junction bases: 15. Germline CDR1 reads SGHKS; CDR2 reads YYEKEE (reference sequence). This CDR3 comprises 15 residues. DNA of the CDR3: TGTGCCAGCAGCCCATCGACCTGGACAGGGCGACTGCAGTACTTC. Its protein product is CASSPSTWTGRLQYF.

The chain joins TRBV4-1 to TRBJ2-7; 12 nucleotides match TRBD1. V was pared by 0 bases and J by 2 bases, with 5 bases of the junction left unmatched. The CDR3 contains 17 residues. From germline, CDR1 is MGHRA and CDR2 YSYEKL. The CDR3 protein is CASSQELGTGGTYEQYF. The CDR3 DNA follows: TGCGCCAGCAGCCAAGAGCTTGGGACAGGGGGCACCTACGAGCAGTACTTC.

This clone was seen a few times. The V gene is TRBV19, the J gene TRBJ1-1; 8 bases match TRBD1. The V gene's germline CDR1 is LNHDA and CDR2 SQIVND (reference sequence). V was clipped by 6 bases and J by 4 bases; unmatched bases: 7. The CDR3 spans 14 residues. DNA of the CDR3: TGTGCCAGTAGCGTCAGGGGGCTTGGCACTGAAGCTTTCTTT. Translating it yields CASSVRGLGTEAFF.

As DNA, the CDR3 is TGTGCCAGCTCGGATAGGACAGGGTCGTTGACCGGGGAGCTGTTTTTT. Residues: CASSDRTGSLTGELFF. The chain couples TRBV18 to TRBJ2-2, with TRBD1 matching 8 bases. CDR1 and CDR2 (germline): KGHSH, LQKENI. The V and J ends lost 6 bases and 5 bases, in that order; junction bases with no gene match: 11. This CDR3 region has 16 residues.

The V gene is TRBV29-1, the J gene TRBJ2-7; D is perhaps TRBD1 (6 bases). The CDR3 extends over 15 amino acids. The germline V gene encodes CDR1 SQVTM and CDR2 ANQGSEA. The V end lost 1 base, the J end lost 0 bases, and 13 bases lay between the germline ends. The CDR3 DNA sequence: TGCAGCGTTGAAGTTCCCGGGACAAGCTCCTACGAGCAGTACTTC. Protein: CSVEVPGTSSYEQYF.

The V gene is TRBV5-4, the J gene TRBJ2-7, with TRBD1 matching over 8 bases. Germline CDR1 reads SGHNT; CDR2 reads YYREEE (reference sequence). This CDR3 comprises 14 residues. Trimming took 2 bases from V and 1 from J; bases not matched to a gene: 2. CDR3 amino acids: CASSFGDRSYEQYF. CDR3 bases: TGTGCCAGCAGCTTTGGGGACAGGTCCTACGAGCAGTACTTC.

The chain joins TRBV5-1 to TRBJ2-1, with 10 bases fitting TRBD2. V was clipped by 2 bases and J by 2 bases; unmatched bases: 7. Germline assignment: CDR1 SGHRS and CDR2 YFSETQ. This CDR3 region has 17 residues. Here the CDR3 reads CASSFRTSGAPYNEQFF. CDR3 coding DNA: TGCGCCAGCAGCTTTCGGACTAGCGGAGCACCCTACAATGAGCAGTTCTTC.

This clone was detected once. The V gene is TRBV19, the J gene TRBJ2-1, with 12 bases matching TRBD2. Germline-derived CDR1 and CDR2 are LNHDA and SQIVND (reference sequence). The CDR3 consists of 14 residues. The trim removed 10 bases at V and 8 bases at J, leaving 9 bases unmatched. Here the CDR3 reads CATGLAGRFDEQFF. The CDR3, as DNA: TGTGCCACTGGACTAGCGGGACGGTTCGATGAGCAGTTCTTC.

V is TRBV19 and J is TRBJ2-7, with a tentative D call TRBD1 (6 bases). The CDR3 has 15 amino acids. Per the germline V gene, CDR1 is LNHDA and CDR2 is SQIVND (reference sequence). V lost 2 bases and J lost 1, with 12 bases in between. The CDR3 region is CASSIKVGGSYEQYF. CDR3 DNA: TGTGCCAGTAGTATAAAGGTAGGGGGATCCTACGAGCAGTACTTC.

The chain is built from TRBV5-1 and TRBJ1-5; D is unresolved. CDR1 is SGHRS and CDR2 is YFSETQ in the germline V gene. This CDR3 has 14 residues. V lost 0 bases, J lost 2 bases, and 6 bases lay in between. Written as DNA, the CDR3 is TGCGCCAGCAGCTTGGACAGCCGCAATCAGCCCCAGCATTTT. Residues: CASSLDSRNQPQHF. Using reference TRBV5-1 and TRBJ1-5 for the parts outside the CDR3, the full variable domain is KAGVTQTPRYLIKTRGQQVTLSCSPISGHRSVSWYQQTPGQGLQFLFEYFSETQRNKGNFPGRFSGRQFSNSRSEMNVSTLELGDSALYLCASSLDSRNQPQHFGDGTRLSIL.

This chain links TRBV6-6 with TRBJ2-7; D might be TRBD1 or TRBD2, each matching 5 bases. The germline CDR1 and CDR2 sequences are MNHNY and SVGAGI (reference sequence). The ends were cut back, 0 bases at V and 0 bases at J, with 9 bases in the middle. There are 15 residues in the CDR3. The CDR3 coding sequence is TGTGCCAGCAGTTACTCGAGGGGCTTCTCCTACGAGCAGTACTTC. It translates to CASSYSRGFSYEQYF.

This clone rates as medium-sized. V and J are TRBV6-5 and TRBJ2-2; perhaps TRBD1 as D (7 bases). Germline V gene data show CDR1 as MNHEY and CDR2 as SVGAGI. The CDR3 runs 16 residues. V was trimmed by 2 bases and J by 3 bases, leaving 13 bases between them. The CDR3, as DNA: TGTGCCAGCAGTTACGATCGCAGGGGGGACACCGGGGAGCTGTTTTTT. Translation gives CASSYDRRGDTGELFF.

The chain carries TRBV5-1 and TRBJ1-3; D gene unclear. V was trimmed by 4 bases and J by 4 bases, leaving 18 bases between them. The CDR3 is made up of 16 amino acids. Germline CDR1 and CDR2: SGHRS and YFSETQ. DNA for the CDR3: TGCGCCAGCAGCCAAGGACCTCCCTCGGACGGAAACACCATATATTTT. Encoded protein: CASSQGPPSDGNTIYF.

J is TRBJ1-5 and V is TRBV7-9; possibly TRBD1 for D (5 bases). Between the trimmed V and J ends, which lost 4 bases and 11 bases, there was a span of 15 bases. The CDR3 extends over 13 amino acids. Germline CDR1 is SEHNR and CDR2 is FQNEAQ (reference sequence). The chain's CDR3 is CASSSLGAPAQHF. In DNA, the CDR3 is TGTGCCAGCAGCTCCCTAGGGGCGCCGGCCCAGCATTTT.

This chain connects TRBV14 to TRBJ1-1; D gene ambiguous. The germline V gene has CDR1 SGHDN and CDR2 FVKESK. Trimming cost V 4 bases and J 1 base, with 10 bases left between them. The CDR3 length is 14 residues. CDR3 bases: TGTGCCAGCAGCCCAGGCTTGAGGAACACTGAAGCTTTCTTT. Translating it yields CASSPGLRNTEAFF.

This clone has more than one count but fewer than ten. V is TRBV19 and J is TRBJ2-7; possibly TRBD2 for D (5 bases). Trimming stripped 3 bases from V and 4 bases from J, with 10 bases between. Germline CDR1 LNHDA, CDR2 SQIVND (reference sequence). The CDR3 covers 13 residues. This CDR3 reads CASSMGRRYEQYF. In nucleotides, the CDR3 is TGTGCCAGTAGTATGGGGAGACGGTACGAGCAGTACTTC.

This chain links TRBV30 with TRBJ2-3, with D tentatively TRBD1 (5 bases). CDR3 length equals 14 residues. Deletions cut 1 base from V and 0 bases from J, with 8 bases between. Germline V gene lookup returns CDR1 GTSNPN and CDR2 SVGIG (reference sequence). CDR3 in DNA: TGTGCCTGGAGTGCGGCAGGGAGCACAGATACGCAGTATTTT. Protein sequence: CAWSAAGSTDTQYF.

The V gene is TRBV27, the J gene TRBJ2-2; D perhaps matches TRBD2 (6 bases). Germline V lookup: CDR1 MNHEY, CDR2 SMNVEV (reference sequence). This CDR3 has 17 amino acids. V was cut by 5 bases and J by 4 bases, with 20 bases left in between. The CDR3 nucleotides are TGTGCCAGCAGTCCCACTCCTAGCGCCCTCCGCACCGGGGAGCTGTTTTTT. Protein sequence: CASSPTPSALRTGELFF.

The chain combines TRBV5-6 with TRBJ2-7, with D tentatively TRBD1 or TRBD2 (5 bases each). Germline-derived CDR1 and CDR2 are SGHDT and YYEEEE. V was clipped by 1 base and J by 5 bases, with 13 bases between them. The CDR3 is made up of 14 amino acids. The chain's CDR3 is CASSLYDRGHEQYF. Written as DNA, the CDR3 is TGTGCCAGCAGCTTGTATGACCGGGGCCACGAGCAGTACTTC.

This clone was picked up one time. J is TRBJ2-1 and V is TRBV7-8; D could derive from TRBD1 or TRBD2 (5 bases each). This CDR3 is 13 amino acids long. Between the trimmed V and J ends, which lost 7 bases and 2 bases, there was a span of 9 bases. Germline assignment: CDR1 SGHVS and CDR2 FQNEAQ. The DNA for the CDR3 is TGTGCCAGCACGGGGCATCCCTACAATGAGCAGTTCTTC. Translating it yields CASTGHPYNEQFF.

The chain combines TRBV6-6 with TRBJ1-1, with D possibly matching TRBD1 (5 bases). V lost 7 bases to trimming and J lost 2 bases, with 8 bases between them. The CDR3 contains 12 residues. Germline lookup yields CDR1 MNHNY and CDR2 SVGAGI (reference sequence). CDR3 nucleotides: TGTGCCAGCACCCAGGGAAACACTGAAGCTTTCTTT. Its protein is CASTQGNTEAFF.

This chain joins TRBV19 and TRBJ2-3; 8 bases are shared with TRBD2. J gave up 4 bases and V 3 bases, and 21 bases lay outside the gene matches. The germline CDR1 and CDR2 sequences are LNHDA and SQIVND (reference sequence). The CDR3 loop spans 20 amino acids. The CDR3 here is CASSIEKPGVAGPSADTQYF. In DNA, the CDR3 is TGTGCCAGTAGTATCGAGAAACCTGGGGTAGCGGGGCCATCAGCAGATACGCAGTATTTT.

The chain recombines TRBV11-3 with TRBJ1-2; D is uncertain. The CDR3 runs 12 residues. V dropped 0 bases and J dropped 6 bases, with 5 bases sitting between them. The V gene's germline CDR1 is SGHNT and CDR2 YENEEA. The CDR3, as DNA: TGTGCCAGCAGCTTAGATCAGGATGGCTACACCTTC. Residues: CASSLDQDGYTF.

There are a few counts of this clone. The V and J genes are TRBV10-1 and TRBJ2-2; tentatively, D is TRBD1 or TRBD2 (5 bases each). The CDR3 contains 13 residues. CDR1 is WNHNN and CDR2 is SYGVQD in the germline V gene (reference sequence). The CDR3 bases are TGCGCGAGTCGGGGCATGAACACCGGGGAGCTGTTTTTT. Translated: CASRGMNTGELFF.

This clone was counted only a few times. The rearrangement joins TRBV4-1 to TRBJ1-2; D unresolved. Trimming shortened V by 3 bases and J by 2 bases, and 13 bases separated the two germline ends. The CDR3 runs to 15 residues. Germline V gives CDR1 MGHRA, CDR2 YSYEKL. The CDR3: CASSHPSFFNYGYTF. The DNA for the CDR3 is TGCGCCAGCAGCCACCCATCTTTCTTCAACTATGGCTACACCTTC.

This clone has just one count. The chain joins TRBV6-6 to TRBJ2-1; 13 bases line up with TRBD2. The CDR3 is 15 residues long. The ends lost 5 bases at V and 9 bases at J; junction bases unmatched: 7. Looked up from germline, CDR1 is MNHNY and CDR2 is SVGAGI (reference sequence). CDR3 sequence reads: CASSRTSGRITEQFF. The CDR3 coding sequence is TGTGCCAGCAGTAGGACTAGCGGGAGAATCACTGAGCAGTTCTTC.

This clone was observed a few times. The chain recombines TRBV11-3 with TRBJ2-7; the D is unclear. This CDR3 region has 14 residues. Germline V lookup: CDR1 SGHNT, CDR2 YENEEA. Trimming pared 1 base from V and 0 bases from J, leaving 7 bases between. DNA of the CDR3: TGTGCCAGCAGCTTAGGATTGAGCTCCTACGAGCAGTACTTC. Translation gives CASSLGLSSYEQYF.

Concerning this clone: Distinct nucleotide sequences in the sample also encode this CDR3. The CDR3 spells CASSPGLAGGPSYTQYF. The CDR3 region has the DNA TGTGCCAGCAGCCCAGGACTAGCGGGAGGGCCGAGTTATACGCAGTATTTT. V usage is TRBV11-3 and J usage is TRBJ2-3; 15 bases are a match to TRBD2. The germline CDR1 and CDR2 sequences are SGHNT and YENEEA. J gave up 7 bases and V 5 bases, and 10 bases lay outside the gene matches. CDR3 size: 17 residues.

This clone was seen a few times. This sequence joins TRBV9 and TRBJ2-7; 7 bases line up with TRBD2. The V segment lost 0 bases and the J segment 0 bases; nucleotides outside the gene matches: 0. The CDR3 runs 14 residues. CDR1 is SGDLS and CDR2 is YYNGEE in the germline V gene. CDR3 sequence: CASSVASGSYEQYF. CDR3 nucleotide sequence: TGTGCCAGCAGCGTAGCTAGCGGCTCCTACGAGCAGTACTTC.

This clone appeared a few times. For the CDR3, the DNA is TGTGCCAGCAGTCCATCGGACAGGGAGCTGTTTTTT. Residues: CASSPSDRELFF. The rearrangement uses TRBV6-6 and TRBJ2-2; maybe TRBD1 (5 bases). V was shortened by 5 bases and J by 9 bases, with 10 bases between the two germline ends. The CDR3 is made up of 12 amino acids. The germline V gene encodes CDR1 MNHNY and CDR2 SVGAGI (reference sequence).